One and the same sample provided the 2 T cell receptor beta chains below, sequenced in a study of blood T cell repertoires in COVID-19. Here immunoSEQ multiplex PCR was the method, and the copy in TCRdb shows in-frame clones only, minus some. The sample includes about 220,000 clones, around 80% of them seen just once. The material sequenced was peripheral blood. The receptor source for this set is a woman aged 60 to 75 who had recovered from COVID-19.

The V and J genes are TRBV3-1 (or the pseudogene TRBV3-2) and TRBJ2-1; 7 bases are a match to TRBD1. J was trimmed by 5 bases and V by 4 bases; bases with no gene match: 5. Germline V gives CDR1 LGHDT, CDR2 YNNKEL (reference sequence). The CDR3 extends over 14 amino acids. CDR3 DNA: TGTGCCAGCAGCCTTCGACAGGGAGACAATGAGCAGTTCTTC. Translated, it gives CASSLRQGDNEQFF.

In DNA, the CDR3 is TGCGCCAGCTCCTGGTTTGGCAGGGAAACCTACGAGCAGTACTTC. Translation: CASSWFGRETYEQYF. The gene calls are TRBV5-1 and TRBJ2-7; TRBD1 might be the D (5 bases). Trimming cost V 7 bases and J 2 bases, with 19 bases left between them. Germline assignment: CDR1 SGHRS and CDR2 YFSETQ. The CDR3 runs to 15 residues. Complete variable domain (other parts from reference TRBV5-1 and TRBJ2-7): KAGVTQTPRYLIKTRGQQVTLSCSPISGHRSVSWYQQTPGQGLQFLFEYFSETQRNKGNFPGRFSGRQFSNSRSEMNVSTLELGDSALYLCASSWFGRETYEQYFGPGTRLTVT.